This T cell receptor beta chain was sequenced in a study of T cell responses to AZD1222 COVID-19 vaccine. This table comes from immunoSEQ multiplex PCR, and its TCRdb copy is limited to in-frame clones, with some not included. The sample has roughly 160,000 clones, 94% seen once. This CDR3 has 18 amino acids. The trim removed 6 bases at V and 9 bases at J, leaving 16 bases unmatched. Germline CDR1 and CDR2: MDHEN and SYDVKM. The sequence was obtained from an adult in good health. The chain links TRBV28 to TRBJ2-1; 14 positions match TRBD2. Specimen: peripheral blood, collected on day 0 of AZD1222 vaccination. The CDR3 DNA follows: TGTGCCAGCAGACTTCCCCCACCGGGACTAGCGGGAGACCCTGAGCAGTTCTTC. This translates into CASRLPPPGLAGDPEQFF.